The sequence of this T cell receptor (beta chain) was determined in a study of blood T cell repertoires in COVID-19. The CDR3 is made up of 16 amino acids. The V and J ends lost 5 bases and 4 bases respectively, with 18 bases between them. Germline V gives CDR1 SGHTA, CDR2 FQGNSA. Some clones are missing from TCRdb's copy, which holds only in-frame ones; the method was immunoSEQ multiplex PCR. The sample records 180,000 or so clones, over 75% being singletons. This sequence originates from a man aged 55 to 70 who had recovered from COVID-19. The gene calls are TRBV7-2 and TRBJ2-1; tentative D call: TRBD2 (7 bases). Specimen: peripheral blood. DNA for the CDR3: TGTGCCAGCAGCCCCCAAACGGGGGGCACGTACAATGAGCAGTTCTTC. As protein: CASSPQTGGTYNEQFF.